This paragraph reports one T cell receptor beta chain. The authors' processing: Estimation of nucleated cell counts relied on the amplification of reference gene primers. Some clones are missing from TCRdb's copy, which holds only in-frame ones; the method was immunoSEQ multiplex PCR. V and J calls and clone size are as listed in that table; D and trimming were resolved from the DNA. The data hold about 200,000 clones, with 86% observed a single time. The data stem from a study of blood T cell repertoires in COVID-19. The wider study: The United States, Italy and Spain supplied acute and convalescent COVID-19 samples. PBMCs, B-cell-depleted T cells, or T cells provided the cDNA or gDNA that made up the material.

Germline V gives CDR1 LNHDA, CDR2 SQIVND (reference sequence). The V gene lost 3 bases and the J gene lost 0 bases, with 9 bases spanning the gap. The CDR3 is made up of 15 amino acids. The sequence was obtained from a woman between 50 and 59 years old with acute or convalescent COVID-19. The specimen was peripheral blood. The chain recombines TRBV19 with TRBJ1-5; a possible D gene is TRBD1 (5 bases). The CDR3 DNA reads TGTGCCAGTAGTATCGGACAATTTAGCAATCAGCCCCAGCATTTT. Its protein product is CASSIGQFSNQPQHF. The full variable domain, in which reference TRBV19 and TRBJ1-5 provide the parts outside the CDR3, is DGGITQSPKYLFRKEGQNVTLSCEQNLNHDAMYWYRQDPGQGLRLIYYSQIVNDFQKGDIAEGYSVSREKKESFPLTVTSAQKNPTAFYLCASSIGQFSNQPQHFGDGTRLSIL.